Below, 27 T cell receptor beta chains from the same sample are listed, as sequenced in a study of cytomegalovirus exposure and HLA in healthy donors. A multiplex PCR was run with 60 Vbeta primers and 13 Jbeta primers. Profiled with immunoSEQ multiplex PCR; TCRdb holds only in-frame clones, not every one. The sample shows about 140,000 clones, about 70% of them seen only once. The sequencing input was PBMCs. These receptors were taken from a woman between 55 and 75 years old in good health and CMV-seropositive.

This clone was seen a handful of times. The genes are TRBV6-5 and TRBJ2-1, with a tentative D call TRBD1 (6 bases). Germline lookup yields CDR1 MNHEY and CDR2 SVGAGI. The CDR3 is 13 residues long. V was cut by 4 bases and J by 7 bases, with 11 bases left in between. CDR3: CASSSPGVNEQFF. DNA for the CDR3: TGTGCCAGCAGTTCTCCAGGGGTAAATGAGCAGTTCTTC.

The genes are TRBV18 and TRBJ2-7, with TRBD2 matching over 7 bases. Germline trimming cut 6 bases from V and 2 bases from J; bases unmatched to any gene: 10. CDR1 and CDR2 (germline): KGHSH, LQKENI. This CDR3 spans 15 amino acids. CDR3 in amino acids: CASSPTSDKAYEQYF. CDR3 DNA: TGTGCCAGCTCTCCTACTAGCGATAAGGCCTACGAGCAGTACTTC.

The CDR3 loop reads CASSLDTAAGNTIYF. In DNA form, the CDR3 reads TGTGCCAGCAGCTTAGATACAGCCGCAGGAAACACCATATATTTT. The chain joins TRBV13 to TRBJ1-3; unclear D gene. The germline CDR1 and CDR2 sequences are PRHDT and FYEKMQ (reference sequence). The CDR3 covers 15 residues. V shed 1 base and J shed 4 bases, with 11 bases lying between them.

In DNA, the CDR3 is TGCAGCGTTTCGGACGGGGCCAGGGGGACCCAGTACTTC. It encodes CSVSDGARGTQYF. The rearrangement joins TRBV29-1 to TRBJ2-5; weak D call: TRBD1 (6 bases). Germline lookup yields CDR1 SQVTM and CDR2 ANQGSEA. V dropped 5 bases and J dropped 7 bases, with 17 bases sitting between them. The CDR3 runs 13 residues.

CDR3 sequence: CASSLGSSGNTDTQYF. The CDR3 DNA is TGCGCCAGCAGCTTGGGGTCTAGCGGGAACACAGATACGCAGTATTTT. The genes are TRBV5-1 and TRBJ2-3; 9 nucleotides match TRBD2. Germline CDR1 and CDR2: SGHRS and YFSETQ. The junction had 4 bases not matched to a gene; V was cut back by 0 bases and J by 2 bases. The CDR3 covers 16 residues.

The CDR3 loop reads CASSYYPLSYEQYF. CDR3 sequence (DNA): TGTGCCAGCAGTTACTACCCACTTTCCTACGAGCAGTACTTC. The chain links TRBV6-5 to TRBJ2-5; no reliable D call. Judging by the DNA end, TRBJ2-7 fits better; the J call may be wrong. This CDR3 contains 14 residues. Germline CDR1 is MNHEY and CDR2 is SVGAGI.

A single count supports this clone. The J gene is TRBJ1-5, the V gene TRBV5-1, with TRBD1 as a possible D gene (5 bases). V dropped 0 bases and J dropped 6 bases, with 13 bases sitting between them. The CDR3 is 15 amino acids. Germline V lookup: CDR1 SGHRS, CDR2 YFSETQ. The DNA for the CDR3 is TGCGCCAGCAGCTTGGACAGGACCCGCGGTCAGCCCCAGCATTTT. This gives the protein CASSLDRTRGQPQHF.

This clone was detected only once. The chain recombines TRBV19 with TRBJ2-1; TRBD2 matches 7 bases. Germline V gene data show CDR1 as LNHDA and CDR2 as SQIVND (reference sequence). The CDR3 runs 14 residues. After removal of 6 bases from V and 6 bases from J, the junction contained 8 bases not matched to a gene. In DNA, the CDR3 is TGTGCCAGTAGGGGAGGGACCCTCTTCAATGAGCAGTTCTTC. This sequence encodes CASRGGTLFNEQFF.

The V call is TRBV6-1, the J call TRBJ1-1; unclear D gene. Trimming took off 3 bases at V and 3 bases at J, with 8 bases between the two ends. The CDR3 has 13 amino acids. The V gene's germline CDR1 is MNHNS and CDR2 SASEGT. DNA of the CDR3: TGTGCCAGCAGTGAGGTCGCGGACACTGAAGCTTTCTTT. This codes for CASSEVADTEAFF.

The rearrangement links TRBV23-1 to TRBJ2-7; TRBD2 might be the D (6 bases). TRBV23-1 is an ORF, and what it does is uncertain. Trimming took 8 bases from V and 3 from J, leaving 20 bases between them. The CDR3 is 15 amino acids. The CDR3 region is CASRPSPGLLYEQYF. The CDR3 region has the DNA TGCGCCAGCCGACCGAGTCCGGGACTTCTCTACGAGCAGTACTTC.

The rearrangement links TRBV7-2 to TRBJ1-2; 9 bases are shared with TRBD1. In germline, CDR1 is SGHTA, CDR2 FQGNSA. The CDR3 length is 15 residues. Trimming took 5 bases from V and 5 from J; bases not matched to a gene: 9. CDR3 nucleotide sequence: TGTGCCAGCAGCCCGACAGGGGGGACGCGGTATGGCTACACCTTC. The encoded protein is CASSPTGGTRYGYTF.

The chain carries TRBV5-4 and TRBJ1-2; perhaps TRBD1 as D (6 bases). Germline V CDR1 and CDR2: SGHNT, YYREEE (reference sequence). The CDR3 loop spans 12 amino acids. The germline V and J ends were trimmed by 4 bases and 7 bases, with 11 bases remaining between them. The DNA of the CDR3 is TGTGCCAGCAGCCCCGGGGGGCCTGGCTACACCTTC. Protein sequence: CASSPGGPGYTF.

The J gene is TRBJ2-2, the V gene TRBV14; 8 bases match TRBD1. The CDR3 is made up of 19 amino acids. The germline gives CDR1 SGHDN, CDR2 FVKESK. The V gene end was trimmed by 2 bases and the J gene end by 1 base; junction bases not matched to a gene: 12. The CDR3 loop is CASSQRQGRTSWNTGELFF. The CDR3 DNA is TGTGCCAGCAGCCAAAGACAGGGGCGAACTTCTTGGAACACCGGGGAGCTGTTTTTT.

V is TRBV2 and J is TRBJ1-5, with TRBD1 as a possible D gene (6 bases). Per germline, CDR1 SNHLY and CDR2 FYNNEI. This CDR3 has 14 amino acids. With 4 bases removed from V and 6 bases from J, the gap between germline ends came to 13 bases. The CDR3 loop is CASSVTGGGQPQHF. In DNA, the CDR3 is TGTGCCAGCAGTGTGACAGGTGGGGGTCAGCCCCAGCATTTT.

The chain has TRBV28 and TRBJ1-5; the match to TRBD1 covers 11 bases. This CDR3 has 16 amino acids. The ends lost 6 bases at V and 3 bases at J; junction bases unmatched: 7. Per the germline V gene, CDR1 is MDHEN and CDR2 is SYDVKM. The CDR3 coding sequence is TGTGCCAGCAGCCCCGGGACAGGGGGGAACAATCAGCCCCAGCATTTT. This gives the protein CASSPGTGGNNQPQHF.

This chain connects TRBV5-8 to TRBJ2-5; tentative D call: TRBD1 (8 bases). The V gene lost 4 bases and the J gene lost 2 bases, with 18 bases spanning the gap. Germline CDR1 reads SGHTS; CDR2 reads YDEGEE. This CDR3 region has 16 residues. The chain's CDR3 is CASSRGVRGRQETQYF. CDR3 sequence (DNA): TGTGCCAGCAGCCGGGGGGTCAGGGGGCGTCAAGAGACCCAGTACTTC.

The chain uses TRBV27 and TRBJ1-5; TRBD1 is a possible D gene (6 bases). Trimming removed 2 bases at V and 6 bases at J, with 14 bases between. There are 15 residues in the CDR3. Germline CDR1 reads MNHEY; CDR2 reads SMNVEV (reference sequence). The chain's CDR3 is CASSLNSGAGQPQHF. In nucleotides, the CDR3 is TGTGCCAGCAGTTTAAATTCAGGGGCGGGTCAGCCCCAGCATTTT.

The V and J genes are TRBV5-1 and TRBJ2-7; D is unresolved. The CDR3 runs to 14 residues. V lost 0 bases and J 6 bases, leaving 13 bases between the germline ends. Germline CDR1 reads SGHRS; CDR2 reads YFSETQ. The CDR3, as DNA: TGCGCCAGCAGCTTGGCCCACCCAGGCGCCGAGCAGTACTTC. Its protein is CASSLAHPGAEQYF.

The table lists this clone with a few counts. The rearrangement uses TRBV6-5 and TRBJ1-1; D unresolved. With 2 bases removed from V and 1 base from J, the gap between germline ends came to 5 bases. The CDR3 extends over 13 amino acids. Germline V gene data show CDR1 as MNHEY and CDR2 as SVGAGI. CDR3 in DNA: TGTGCCAGCAGTTACCGACAGAACACTGAAGCTTTCTTT. It specifies CASSYRQNTEAFF.

This rearrangement joins TRBV5-1 to TRBJ1-1, with D maybe TRBD1 (6 bases). The CDR3 length is 12 residues. Germline CDR1 is SGHRS and CDR2 is YFSETQ. V dropped 1 base and J dropped 11 bases, with 12 bases sitting between them. CDR3 region: CASSLQGSLAFF. CDR3 DNA sequence: TGCGCCAGCAGCTTGCAGGGGTCCCTCGCTTTCTTT.

This chain connects TRBV5-1 to TRBJ1-2; the D gene is possibly TRBD1 (6 bases). From germline, CDR1 is SGHRS and CDR2 YFSETQ. The CDR3 runs 14 residues. With 4 bases removed from V and 7 bases from J, the gap between germline ends came to 17 bases. The DNA for the CDR3 is TGCGCCAGCAGCGATGGACAGCCGCCGGGTGGCTACACCTTC. Amino acids: CASSDGQPPGGYTF. The full variable domain, completed using reference TRBV5-1 and TRBJ1-2, is KAGVTQTPRYLIKTRGQQVTLSCSPISGHRSVSWYQQTPGQGLQFLFEYFSETQRNKGNFPGRFSGRQFSNSRSEMNVSTLELGDSALYLCASSDGQPPGGYTFGSGTRLTVV.

V gene TRBV28 combines with J gene TRBJ2-2, with 11 bases lining up with TRBD2. J gave up 2 bases and V 7 bases, and 6 bases lay outside the gene matches. Germline assignment: CDR1 MDHEN and CDR2 SYDVKM. The CDR3 has 16 residues. The chain's CDR3 is CASMVAGGPNTGELFF. CDR3 DNA: TGTGCCAGCATGGTAGCGGGAGGGCCAAACACCGGGGAGCTGTTTTTT.

V and J are TRBV27 and TRBJ2-6, with D maybe TRBD1 (5 bases). The germline V and J ends were trimmed by 0 bases and 3 bases, with 9 bases remaining between them. The length of the CDR3 is 16 residues. The germline V gene encodes CDR1 MNHEY and CDR2 SMNVEV (reference sequence). The CDR3 sequence is CASSLSPGNGANVLTF. In nucleotides, the CDR3 is TGTGCCAGCAGTTTATCCCCAGGGAATGGGGCCAACGTCCTGACTTTC.

The chain recombines TRBV28 with TRBJ1-2; weak D call: TRBD1 (5 bases). Germline loops: CDR1 MDHEN, CDR2 SYDVKM. The V and J ends lost 4 bases and 5 bases respectively, with 11 bases between them. The CDR3 runs to 13 residues. The CDR3 DNA sequence: TGTGCCAGCAGTTGGGGGGGAGGATATGGCTACACCTTC. Translating it yields CASSWGGGYGYTF.

This clone was counted only a few times. The chain couples TRBV19 to TRBJ1-2, with D possibly TRBD1 on 6 matching bases. Germline lookup yields CDR1 LNHDA and CDR2 SQIVND (reference sequence). V shed 10 bases and J shed 3 bases, with 18 bases lying between them. This CDR3 region has 14 residues. CDR3 sequence (DNA): TGTGCCACCCGGGGCGGGGGGCAATACTATGGCTACACCTTC. Its protein is CATRGGGQYYGYTF.

The V gene is TRBV6-1, the J gene TRBJ2-7, with a weak D call TRBD2 (6 bases). The germline V gene has CDR1 MNHNS and CDR2 SASEGT. Trimming removed 7 bases at V and 3 bases at J, with 19 bases between. The CDR3 spans 15 residues. CDR3: CASNPGHGGFYEQYF. The CDR3 nucleotides are TGTGCCAGCAACCCCGGGCACGGGGGATTCTACGAGCAGTACTTC.

The chain is built from TRBV10-3 and TRBJ1-1, with a possible D match to TRBD1 (6 bases). V gave up 3 bases and J gave up 6 bases, with 14 bases separating them. CDR1 and CDR2 from the germline V gene are ENHRY and SYGVKD. The CDR3 spans 14 residues. Written as DNA, the CDR3 is TGTGCCATCAGTGAAACCGCAGGGGCCCCTGAAGCTTTCTTT. Its translation is CAISETAGAPEAFF.